This record looks at one T cell receptor (beta chain) sequence and its context. Its antigen remains unknown. V lost 8 bases and J lost 4; bases outside the gene matches: 9. Germline loops: CDR1 SGHAT, CDR2 FQNNGV. The CDR3 spans 15 residues. This specimen comes from a study of post-analysis software for immune sequencing data. The study, taken as a whole, reports: Patients carried roughly five TRBV segments more frequently than controls did, and TRBV5-6, TRBV5-1 and TRBV20-1 were among them.

Prepared TCR beta cDNA libraries contained unique molecular identifiers. TCRdb recomputed calls from the PCR reads with MiXCR, one row per CDR3 protein. The sample has about 460,000 distinct CDR3 sequences; around 40% are singletons. What was sequenced was blood. The genes are TRBV11-2 and TRBJ2-3; TRBD2 matches at 10 bases. This receptor was obtained from a girl between 5 and 17 years old with multiple sclerosis. The CDR3 loop is CASGRVLAGADTQYF. The CDR3 region has the DNA TGTGCCAGCGGTCGAGTGCTAGCGGGAGCAGATACGCAGTATTTT. Complete variable domain (other parts from reference TRBV11-2 and TRBJ2-3): EAGVAQSPRYKIIEKRQSVAFWCNPISGHATLYWYQQILGQGPKLLIQFQNNGVVDDSQLPKDRFSAERLKGVDSTLKIQPAKLEDSAVYLCASGRVLAGADTQYFGPGTRLTVL.